This T cell receptor beta chain derives from a study of response to subunit inactivated influenza vaccine. This clonotype came up a few times. Antigen: not known. Study results and limitations: Each seasonal influenza vaccination, the authors suggested, recruits few new T cells.

Deletions cut 3 bases from V and 4 bases from J, with 10 bases between. CDR3 length equals 13 residues. Germline V lookup: CDR1 SNHLY, CDR2 FYNNEI. TCRdb redid the calling of the RT-PCR reads with MiXCR, one entry per CDR3 protein. The sample lists hundreds of thousands of distinct CDR3 sequences, 13% to 15% seen once, with 7.5% to 8% in the top ten. V gene TRBV2 combines with J gene TRBJ2-7; possibly TRBD2 for D (5 bases). This sample comprised PBMCs from blood, obtained less than 15 days before vaccination. The TCR was taken from a man in his fifties or sixties who received an inactivated influenza vaccine. The CDR3 DNA reads as TGTGCCAGCAGTGATAGAGGGTTTTACGAGCAGTACTTC. As protein: CASSDRGFYEQYF.